This T cell receptor beta chain was sequenced in a study of T-cell reconstitution after alpha-beta-depleted transplantation in children. Unique molecular identifiers tagged the TCRbeta library. TCRdb re-derived calls from the PCR reads in MiXCR, one entry per CDR3 protein. The sample lists 780,000 or so distinct CDR3 sequences, less than 20% seen once, with roughly 5% in the top ten. From germline, CDR1 is SQVTM and CDR2 ANQGSEA. This CDR3 region has 12 residues. The J segment lost 4 bases and the V segment lost 7 bases, leaving 4 bases of the junction unmatched. This chain links TRBV29-1 with TRBJ2-7; 10 bases line up with TRBD1. This receptor was obtained from a male patient younger than 18 who had a stem cell transplant for acute lymphoblastic leukemia, so the T cells may come from the graft donor. Sequenced here: PBMCs, mostly from graft donor cells, sampled 360 days after TCRalphabeta/CD19-depleted stem cell transplant. The DNA of the CDR3 is TGCAGCGGACAGGGGGCGACGTACGAGCAGTACTTC. Translation gives CSGQGATYEQYF.